This TCR beta chain was found in a study of cytomegalovirus exposure and HLA in healthy donors. Trimming pared 3 bases from V and 3 bases from J, leaving 12 bases between. Per the germline V gene, CDR1 is LNHNV and CDR2 is YYDKDF (reference sequence). The CDR3 runs 15 residues. The PCR ran on 60 Vbeta and 13 Jbeta primers. In the original processing: The authors later counted roughly 79 million unique TCR beta chains, some 12 million of them shared. Here immunoSEQ multiplex PCR was the method, and the copy in TCRdb shows in-frame clones only, minus some. Clone size and V and J calls were adopted from that table, with D and trimming inferred from the DNA. The sample contains some 95,000 clones, under 85% of which appear only once.

The chain employs TRBV15 and TRBJ1-5; D is perhaps TRBD1 (6 bases). The TCR was taken from a middle-aged woman in good health and CMV-seropositive. Sample: PBMCs. The CDR3 DNA is TGTGCCACCAGCAGCGGCAGGGGCGACAATCAGCCCCAGCATTTT. This sequence encodes CATSSGRGDNQPQHF.